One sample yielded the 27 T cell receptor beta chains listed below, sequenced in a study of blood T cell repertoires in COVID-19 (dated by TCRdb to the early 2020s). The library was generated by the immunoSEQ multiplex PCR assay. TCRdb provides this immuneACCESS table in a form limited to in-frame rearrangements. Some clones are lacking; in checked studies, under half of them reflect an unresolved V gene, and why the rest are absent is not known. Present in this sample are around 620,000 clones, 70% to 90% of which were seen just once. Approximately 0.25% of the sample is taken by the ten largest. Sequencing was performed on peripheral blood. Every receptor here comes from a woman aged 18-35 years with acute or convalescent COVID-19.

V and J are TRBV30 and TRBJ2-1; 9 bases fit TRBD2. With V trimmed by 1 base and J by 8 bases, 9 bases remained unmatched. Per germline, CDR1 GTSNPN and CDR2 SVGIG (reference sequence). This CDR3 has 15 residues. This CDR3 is CAWSDVAGAYDEQFF. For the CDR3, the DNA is TGTGCCTGGAGTGACGTAGCGGGGGCCTATGATGAGCAGTTCTTC.

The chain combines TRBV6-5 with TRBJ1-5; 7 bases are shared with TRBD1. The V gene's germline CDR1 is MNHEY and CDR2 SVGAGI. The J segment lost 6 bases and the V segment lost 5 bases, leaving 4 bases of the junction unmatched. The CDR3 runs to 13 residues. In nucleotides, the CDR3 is TGTGCCAGCAGTCGACAGGGCACTCAGCCCCAGCATTTT. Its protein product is CASSRQGTQPQHF.

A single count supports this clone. The CDR3 loop is CASSPWSGTQNTEAFF. The CDR3 nucleotides are TGTGCCAGCAGCCCGTGGTCCGGGACACAGAACACTGAAGCTTTCTTT. The chain links TRBV9 to TRBJ1-1, with TRBD1 as a possible D gene (6 bases). In germline, CDR1 is SGDLS, CDR2 YYNGEE. The CDR3 covers 16 residues. The germline V and J ends were trimmed by 4 bases and 1 base, with 17 bases remaining between them. Complete variable domain (other parts from reference TRBV9 and TRBJ1-1): DSGVTQTPKHLITATGQRVTLRCSPRSGDLSVYWYQQSLDQGLQFLIQYYNGEERAKGNILERFSAQQFPDLHSELNLSSLELGDSALYFCASSPWSGTQNTEAFFGQGTRLTVV.

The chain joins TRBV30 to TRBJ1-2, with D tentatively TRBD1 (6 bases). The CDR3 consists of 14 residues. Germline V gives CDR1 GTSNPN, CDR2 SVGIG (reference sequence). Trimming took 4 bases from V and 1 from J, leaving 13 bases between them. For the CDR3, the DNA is TGTGCCTGGACTACAGGGCCGGGTAACTATGGCTACACCTTC. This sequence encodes CAWTTGPGNYGYTF.

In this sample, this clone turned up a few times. CDR3 in amino acids: CASSRGQGDSPLHF. Written as DNA, the CDR3 is TGTGCCAGCAGCCGTGGACAGGGCGATTCACCCCTCCACTTT. The chain employs TRBV6-5 and TRBJ1-6; 8 bases match TRBD1. Germline V gene data show CDR1 as MNHEY and CDR2 as SVGAGI. The length of the CDR3 is 14 residues. The V segment lost 6 bases and the J segment 8 bases; nucleotides outside the gene matches: 6.

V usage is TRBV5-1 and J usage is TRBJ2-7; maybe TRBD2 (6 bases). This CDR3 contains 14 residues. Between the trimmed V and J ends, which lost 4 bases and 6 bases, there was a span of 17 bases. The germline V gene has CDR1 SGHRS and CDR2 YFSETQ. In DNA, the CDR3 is TGCGCCAGCAGCACGGGACTGTCGGTACGCGAGCAGTACTTC. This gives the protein CASSTGLSVREQYF. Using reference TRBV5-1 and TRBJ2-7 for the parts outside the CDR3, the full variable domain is KAGVTQTPRYLIKTRGQQVTLSCSPISGHRSVSWYQQTPGQGLQFLFEYFSETQRNKGNFPGRFSGRQFSNSRSEMNVSTLELGDSALYLCASSTGLSVREQYFGPGTRLTVT.

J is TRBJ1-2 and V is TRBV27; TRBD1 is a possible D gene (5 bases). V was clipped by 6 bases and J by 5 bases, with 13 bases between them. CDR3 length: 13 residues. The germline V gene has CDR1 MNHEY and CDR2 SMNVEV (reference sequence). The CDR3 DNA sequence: TGTGCCAGCAGAAGGGGCCTAGGATATGGCTACACCTTC. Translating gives CASRRGLGYGYTF.

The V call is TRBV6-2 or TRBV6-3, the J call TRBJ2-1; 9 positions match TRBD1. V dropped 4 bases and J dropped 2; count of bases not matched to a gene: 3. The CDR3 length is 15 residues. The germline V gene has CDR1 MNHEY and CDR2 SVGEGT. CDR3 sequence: CASSFGQGPYNEQFF. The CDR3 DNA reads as TGTGCCAGCAGTTTCGGACAGGGGCCCTACAATGAGCAGTTCTTC.

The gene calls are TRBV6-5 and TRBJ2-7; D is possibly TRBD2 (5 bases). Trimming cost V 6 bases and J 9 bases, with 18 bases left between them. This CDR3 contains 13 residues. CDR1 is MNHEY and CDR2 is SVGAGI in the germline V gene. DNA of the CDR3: TGTGCCAGCAGCCAACCGGGAACGACGTGGCAGTACTTC. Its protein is CASSQPGTTWQYF.

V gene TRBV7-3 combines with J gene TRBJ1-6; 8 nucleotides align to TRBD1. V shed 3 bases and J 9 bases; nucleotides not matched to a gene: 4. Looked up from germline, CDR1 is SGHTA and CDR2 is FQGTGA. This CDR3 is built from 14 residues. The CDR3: CASSLTGVSSPLHF. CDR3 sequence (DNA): TGTGCCAGCAGCTTGACAGGGGTTTCTTCACCCCTCCACTTT. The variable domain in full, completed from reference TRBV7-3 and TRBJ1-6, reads GAGVSQTPSNKVTEKGKYVELRCDPISGHTALYWYRQSLGQGPEFLIYFQGTGAADDSGLPNDRFFAVRPEGSVSTLKIQRTERGDSAVYLCASSLTGVSSPLHFGNGTRLTVT.

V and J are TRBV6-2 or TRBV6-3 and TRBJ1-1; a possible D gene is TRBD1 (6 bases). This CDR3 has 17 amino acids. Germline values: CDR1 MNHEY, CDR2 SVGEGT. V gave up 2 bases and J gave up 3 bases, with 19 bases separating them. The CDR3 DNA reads TGTGCCAGCAGTTACCACAGTGGACAGATGGGGTACACTGAAGCTTTCTTT. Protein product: CASSYHSGQMGYTEAFF.

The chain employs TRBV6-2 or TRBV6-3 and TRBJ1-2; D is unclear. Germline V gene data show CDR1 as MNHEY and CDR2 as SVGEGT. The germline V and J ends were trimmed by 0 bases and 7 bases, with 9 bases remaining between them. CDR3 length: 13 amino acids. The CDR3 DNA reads TGTGCCAGCAGTTACTCGAGGGTCCCTGGCTACACCTTC. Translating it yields CASSYSRVPGYTF.

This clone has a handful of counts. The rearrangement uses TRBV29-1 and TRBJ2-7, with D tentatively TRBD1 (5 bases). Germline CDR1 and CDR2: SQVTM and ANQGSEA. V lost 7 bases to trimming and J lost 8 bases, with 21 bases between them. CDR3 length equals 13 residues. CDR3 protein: CSAQKDPGLKQYF. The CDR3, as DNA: TGCAGCGCCCAAAAGGACCCAGGGTTAAAGCAGTACTTC.

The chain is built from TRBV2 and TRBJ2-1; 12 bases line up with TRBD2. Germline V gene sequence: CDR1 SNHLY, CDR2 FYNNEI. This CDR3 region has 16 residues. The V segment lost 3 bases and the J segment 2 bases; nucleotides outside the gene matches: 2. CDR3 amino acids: CASSDPSGGAYNEQFF. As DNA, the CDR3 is TGTGCCAGCAGTGACCCTAGCGGGGGGGCCTACAATGAGCAGTTCTTC.

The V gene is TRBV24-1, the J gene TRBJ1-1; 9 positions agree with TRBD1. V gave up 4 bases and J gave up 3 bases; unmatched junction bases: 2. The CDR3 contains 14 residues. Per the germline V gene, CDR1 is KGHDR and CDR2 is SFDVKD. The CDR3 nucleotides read TGTGCCACCAGTGACGGGACAGGGTACACTGAAGCTTTCTTT. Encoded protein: CATSDGTGYTEAFF.

DNA for the CDR3: TGTGCCAGCAGTAACTACTGGACTAGATCCTACGAGCAGTACTTC. It codes for CASSNYWTRSYEQYF. The chain has TRBV6-2 or TRBV6-3 and TRBJ2-7, with TRBD2 matching 7 bases. With V trimmed by 5 bases and J by 1 base, 8 bases remained unmatched. The V gene's germline CDR1 is MNHEY and CDR2 SVGEGT. The CDR3 has 15 amino acids.

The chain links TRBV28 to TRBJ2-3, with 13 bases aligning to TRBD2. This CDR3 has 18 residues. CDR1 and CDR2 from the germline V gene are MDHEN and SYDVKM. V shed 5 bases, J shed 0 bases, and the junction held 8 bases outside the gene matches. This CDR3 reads CASSQLAGGPSSTDTQYF. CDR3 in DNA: TGTGCCAGCAGTCAACTAGCGGGGGGGCCGTCAAGCACAGATACGCAGTATTTT.

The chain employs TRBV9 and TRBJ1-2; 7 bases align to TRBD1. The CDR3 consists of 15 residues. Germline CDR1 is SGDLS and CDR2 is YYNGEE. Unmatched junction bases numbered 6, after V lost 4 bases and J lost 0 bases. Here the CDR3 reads CASSPRTGSNYGYTF. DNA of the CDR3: TGTGCCAGCAGCCCCCGGACAGGCTCTAACTATGGCTACACCTTC.

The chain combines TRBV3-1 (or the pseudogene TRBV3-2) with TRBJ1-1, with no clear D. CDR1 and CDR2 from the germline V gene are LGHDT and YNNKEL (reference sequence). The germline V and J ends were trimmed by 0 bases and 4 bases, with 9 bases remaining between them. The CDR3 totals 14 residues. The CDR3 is CASSQDPSGTEAFF. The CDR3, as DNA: TGTGCCAGCAGCCAAGATCCCTCGGGCACTGAAGCTTTCTTT.

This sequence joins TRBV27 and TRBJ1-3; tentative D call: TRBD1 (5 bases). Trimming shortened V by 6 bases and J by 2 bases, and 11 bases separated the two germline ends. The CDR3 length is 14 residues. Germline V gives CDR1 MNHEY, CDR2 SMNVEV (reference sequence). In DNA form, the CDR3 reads TGTGCCAGCAGCCGGACAATCACTGGAAACACCATATATTTT. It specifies CASSRTITGNTIYF.

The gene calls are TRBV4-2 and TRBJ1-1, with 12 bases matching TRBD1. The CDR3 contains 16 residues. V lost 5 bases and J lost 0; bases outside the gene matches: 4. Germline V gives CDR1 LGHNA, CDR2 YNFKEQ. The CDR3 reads CASSFGTGGMNTEAFF. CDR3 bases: TGTGCCAGCAGCTTCGGGACAGGGGGCATGAACACTGAAGCTTTCTTT.

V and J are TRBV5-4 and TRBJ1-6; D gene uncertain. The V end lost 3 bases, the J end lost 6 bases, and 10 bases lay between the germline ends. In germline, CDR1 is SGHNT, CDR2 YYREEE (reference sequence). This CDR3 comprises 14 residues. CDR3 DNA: TGTGCCAGCAGCTGGGGAGGTTCTAATTCACCCCTCCACTTT. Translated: CASSWGGSNSPLHF.

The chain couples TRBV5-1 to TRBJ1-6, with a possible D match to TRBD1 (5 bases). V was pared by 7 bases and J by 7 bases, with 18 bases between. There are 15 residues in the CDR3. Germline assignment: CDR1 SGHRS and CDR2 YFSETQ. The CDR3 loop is CASFPGPSENSPLHF. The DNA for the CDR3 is TGCGCCAGCTTCCCAGGGCCCTCGGAGAATTCACCCCTCCACTTT. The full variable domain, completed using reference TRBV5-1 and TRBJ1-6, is KAGVTQTPRYLIKTRGQQVTLSCSPISGHRSVSWYQQTPGQGLQFLFEYFSETQRNKGNFPGRFSGRQFSNSRSEMNVSTLELGDSALYLCASFPGPSENSPLHFGNGTRLTVT.

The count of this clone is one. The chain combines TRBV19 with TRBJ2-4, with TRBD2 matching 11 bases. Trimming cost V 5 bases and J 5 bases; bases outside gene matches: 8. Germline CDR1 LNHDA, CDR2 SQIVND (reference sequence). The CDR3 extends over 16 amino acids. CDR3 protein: CASSAEGLADENIQYF. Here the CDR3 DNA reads TGTGCCAGTAGTGCCGAGGGACTAGCGGACGAAAACATTCAGTACTTC.

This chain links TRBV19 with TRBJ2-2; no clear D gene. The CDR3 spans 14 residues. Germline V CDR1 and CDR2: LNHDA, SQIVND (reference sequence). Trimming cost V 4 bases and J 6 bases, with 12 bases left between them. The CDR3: CASSRAHLPGELFF. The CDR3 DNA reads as TGTGCCAGTAGTAGGGCACACCTTCCCGGGGAGCTGTTTTTT. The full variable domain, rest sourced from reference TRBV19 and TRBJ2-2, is DGGITQSPKYLFRKEGQNVTLSCEQNLNHDAMYWYRQDPGQGLRLIYYSQIVNDFQKGDIAEGYSVSREKKESFPLTVTSAQKNPTAFYLCASSRAHLPGELFFGEGSRLTVL.

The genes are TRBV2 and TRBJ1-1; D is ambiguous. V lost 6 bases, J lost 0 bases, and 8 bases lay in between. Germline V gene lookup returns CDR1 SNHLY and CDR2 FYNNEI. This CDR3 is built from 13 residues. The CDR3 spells CASSGSMNTEAFF. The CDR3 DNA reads TGTGCCAGCAGCGGGTCAATGAACACTGAAGCTTTCTTT.

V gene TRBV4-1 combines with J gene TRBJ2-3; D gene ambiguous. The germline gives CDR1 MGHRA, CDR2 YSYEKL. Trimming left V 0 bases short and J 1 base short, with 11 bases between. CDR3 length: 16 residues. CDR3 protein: CASSQDPPGRTDTQYF. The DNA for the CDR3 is TGCGCCAGCAGCCAAGATCCGCCAGGTCGCACAGATACGCAGTATTTT.